Below are 18 T cell receptor beta chains sequenced from a single sample in a study of memory CD4+ T cells and cytomegalovirus serostatus. Clones were sequenced by immunoSEQ multiplex PCR, and TCRdb holds only the in-frame ones, with some missing. The sample yields 46,000 or so clones, 60% to 80% seen once. Single viable CD3+CD4+CD8-CD45RO+ cells were sorted as the memory CD4+ T cells. The sample consisted of memory CD4+ T cells from blood. The source of these receptors is an adult in good health and CMV-seronegative.

This chain joins TRBV4-3 and TRBJ1-2; D gene ambiguous. Germline V gives CDR1 LGHNA, CDR2 YSLEER. CDR3 length equals 18 residues. Trimming pared 0 bases from V and 1 base from J, leaving 18 bases between. In DNA form, the CDR3 reads TGCGCCAGCAGCCAAGATCGGGTCGGGTATGGGTTTAACTATGGCTACACCTTC. This translates into CASSQDRVGYGFNYGYTF.

V usage is TRBV5-1 and J usage is TRBJ2-3, with D tentatively TRBD1 (6 bases). This CDR3 is 14 amino acids long. The germline CDR1 and CDR2 sequences are SGHRS and YFSETQ. Trimming removed 7 bases at V and 1 base at J, with 13 bases between. The CDR3, as DNA: TGCGCCAGCTCAAACAGGGCGCGCACAGATACGCAGTATTTT. It encodes CASSNRARTDTQYF.

This rearrangement joins TRBV28 to TRBJ1-2; maybe TRBD1 (6 bases). This CDR3 is built from 15 residues. V lost 3 bases, J lost 7 bases, and 18 bases lay in between. CDR1 and CDR2 from the germline V gene are MDHEN and SYDVKM. CDR3 protein: CASSLGGRQGSGYTF. CDR3 nucleotide sequence: TGTGCCAGCAGTTTGGGGGGCCGGCAGGGCTCTGGCTACACCTTC.

This chain uses TRBV13 with TRBJ2-5, with D perhaps matching TRBD2 (6 bases). The J call may be faulty, since TRBJ2-7 better matches the DNA end. This CDR3 has 16 amino acids. Germline V gene data show CDR1 as PRHDT and CDR2 as FYEKMQ (reference sequence). The CDR3 nucleotides are TGTGCCAGCAGCGAGGACTACTTATCAGGGACGGGCGAGCAGTACTTC. It specifies CASSEDYLSGTGEQYF.

The genes are TRBV7-8 and TRBJ2-1; D gene ambiguous. The CDR3 runs 12 residues. Germline V gene sequence: CDR1 SGHVS, CDR2 FQNEAQ. V gave up 5 bases and J gave up 8 bases, with 10 bases separating them. CDR3 DNA sequence: TGTGCCAGCAGCCCAGGCCCACATGAGCAGTTCTTC. Its protein product is CASSPGPHEQFF.

The chain has TRBV2 and TRBJ1-3; D unclear. The CDR3 extends over 14 amino acids. Trimming pared 1 base from V and 0 bases from J, leaving 4 bases between. CDR1 and CDR2 from the germline V gene are SNHLY and FYNNEI. The CDR3 DNA sequence: TGTGCCAGCAGTGAAGTGGGCTCTGGAAACACCATATATTTT. Amino acids: CASSEVGSGNTIYF.

This clone was detected once. This chain connects TRBV27 to TRBJ2-5; D tentatively reads TRBD1 or TRBD2 (5 bases each). Germline CDR1 is MNHEY and CDR2 is SMNVEV (reference sequence). The CDR3 runs to 13 residues. Deletions cut 6 bases from V and 5 bases from J, with 13 bases between. CDR3 nucleotides: TGTGCCAGCAGGAGTGGGGGAGCGGAGACCCAGTACTTC. Its protein is CASRSGGAETQYF.

This chain links TRBV2 with TRBJ2-7; the D call may be TRBD1 or TRBD2 (6 bases each). CDR1 and CDR2 (germline): SNHLY, FYNNEI. V lost 8 bases and J 2 bases, leaving 13 bases between the germline ends. CDR3 length equals 13 residues. The CDR3 spells CASGIRGPYEQYF. CDR3 bases: TGTGCCAGCGGAATACGGGGGCCCTACGAGCAGTACTTC.

V usage is TRBV19 and J usage is TRBJ2-5; 10 bases fit TRBD2. Per the germline V gene, CDR1 is LNHDA and CDR2 is SQIVND (reference sequence). V dropped 5 bases and J dropped 10; count of bases not matched to a gene: 10. The CDR3 has 14 residues. CDR3 nucleotides: TGTGCCAGTAGTCCCCGGACTAGCGGAACAATCCAGTACTTC. Residues: CASSPRTSGTIQYF. The complete variable domain, with remaining parts taken from reference TRBV19 and TRBJ2-5, reads DGGITQSPKYLFRKEGQNVTLSCEQNLNHDAMYWYRQDPGQGLRLIYYSQIVNDFQKGDIAEGYSVSREKKESFPLTVTSAQKNPTAFYLCASSPRTSGTIQYFGPGTRLLVL.

The chain combines TRBV28 with TRBJ1-1; tentatively, D is TRBD1 (6 bases). Per germline, CDR1 MDHEN and CDR2 SYDVKM. V gave up 3 bases and J gave up 0 bases, with 8 bases separating them. The CDR3 consists of 14 residues. DNA for the CDR3: TGTGCCAGCAGTTTGTGGACAGTGAACACTGAAGCTTTCTTT. It translates to CASSLWTVNTEAFF.

V usage is TRBV19 and J usage is TRBJ1-6, with TRBD1 matching 7 bases. Germline CDR1 reads LNHDA; CDR2 reads SQIVND (reference sequence). This CDR3 is built from 15 residues. Losses at the gene ends were 5 bases for V and 10 bases for J; bases not matched to a gene: 11. CDR3 DNA: TGTGCCAGTAGTCCCCGACAGGGTCGCGACTCACCCCTCCACTTT. This encodes CASSPRQGRDSPLHF.

The table lists this clone with a count of one. V usage is TRBV6-5 and J usage is TRBJ2-7; tentatively, D is TRBD2 (6 bases). This CDR3 is 13 amino acids long. Germline CDR1 and CDR2: MNHEY and SVGAGI. Trimming removed 5 bases from V and 2 bases from J, with 10 bases in between. This chain's CDR3 is CASSGGATYEQYF. The CDR3 nucleotides are TGTGCCAGCAGTGGCGGGGCCACCTACGAGCAGTACTTC.

J is TRBJ2-7 and V is TRBV7-7, with a weak D call TRBD1 (5 bases). The CDR3 runs 13 residues. The germline V gene encodes CDR1 SSHAT and CDR2 FNYEAQ (reference sequence). The germline V and J ends were trimmed by 6 bases and 3 bases, with 12 bases remaining between them. Written as DNA, the CDR3 is TGTGCCAGCAGTAGGCAGGGCGACTACGAGCAGTACTTC. Translating it yields CASSRQGDYEQYF.

The chain joins TRBV5-1 to TRBJ1-1, with 10 bases that match TRBD1. V lost 4 bases, J lost 0 bases, and 9 bases stayed unmatched. The CDR3 is made up of 17 amino acids. Germline assignment: CDR1 SGHRS and CDR2 YFSETQ. DNA of the CDR3: TGCGCCAGCAGCCCTGGACAGGGGGAGGAGATGAACACTGAAGCTTTCTTT. Its protein product is CASSPGQGEEMNTEAFF. The variable domain in full, completed from reference TRBV5-1 and TRBJ1-1, reads KAGVTQTPRYLIKTRGQQVTLSCSPISGHRSVSWYQQTPGQGLQFLFEYFSETQRNKGNFPGRFSGRQFSNSRSEMNVSTLELGDSALYLCASSPGQGEEMNTEAFFGQGTRLTVV.

J is TRBJ1-2 and V is TRBV28; 10 bases align to TRBD1. Trimming cost V 8 bases and J 4 bases; bases outside gene matches: 4. CDR3 length equals 13 residues. Germline assignment: CDR1 MDHEN and CDR2 SYDVKM. The CDR3 nucleotides read TGTGCCAGCGGGACAGGGGTACGCTATGGCTACACCTTC. Protein: CASGTGVRYGYTF.

For this clone: One end of the junction fails to match germline, which may point to a read error. In DNA form, the CDR3 reads TGTGCCAGCAGTTACGGGCACGGTGAAAAACTGTTTTTT. This gives the protein CASSYGHGEKLFF. V is TRBV10-3 and J is TRBJ1-4; D unresolved. Germline V gene lookup returns CDR1 ENHRY and CDR2 SYGVKD. The CDR3 runs to 13 residues.

This chain uses TRBV4-3 with TRBJ2-3; 14 nucleotides line up with TRBD2. The germline V gene encodes CDR1 LGHNA and CDR2 YSLEER. Unmatched junction bases numbered 8, after V lost 0 bases and J lost 6 bases. The CDR3 loop spans 18 amino acids. CDR3 coding DNA: TGCGCCAGCAGCCAAGATCCCGGACTAGCGGGGGGAGAGGATACGCAGTATTTT. Translation gives CASSQDPGLAGGEDTQYF.

This sequence joins TRBV9 and TRBJ1-4; 7 bases are shared with TRBD1. Germline V CDR1 and CDR2: SGDLS, YYNGEE. The CDR3 loop spans 14 amino acids. Trimming took 0 bases from V and 5 from J; bases not matched to a gene: 1. Written as DNA, the CDR3 is TGTGCCAGCAGCGTAGGACAGGGAAATGAAAAACTGTTTTTT. Translation gives CASSVGQGNEKLFF.